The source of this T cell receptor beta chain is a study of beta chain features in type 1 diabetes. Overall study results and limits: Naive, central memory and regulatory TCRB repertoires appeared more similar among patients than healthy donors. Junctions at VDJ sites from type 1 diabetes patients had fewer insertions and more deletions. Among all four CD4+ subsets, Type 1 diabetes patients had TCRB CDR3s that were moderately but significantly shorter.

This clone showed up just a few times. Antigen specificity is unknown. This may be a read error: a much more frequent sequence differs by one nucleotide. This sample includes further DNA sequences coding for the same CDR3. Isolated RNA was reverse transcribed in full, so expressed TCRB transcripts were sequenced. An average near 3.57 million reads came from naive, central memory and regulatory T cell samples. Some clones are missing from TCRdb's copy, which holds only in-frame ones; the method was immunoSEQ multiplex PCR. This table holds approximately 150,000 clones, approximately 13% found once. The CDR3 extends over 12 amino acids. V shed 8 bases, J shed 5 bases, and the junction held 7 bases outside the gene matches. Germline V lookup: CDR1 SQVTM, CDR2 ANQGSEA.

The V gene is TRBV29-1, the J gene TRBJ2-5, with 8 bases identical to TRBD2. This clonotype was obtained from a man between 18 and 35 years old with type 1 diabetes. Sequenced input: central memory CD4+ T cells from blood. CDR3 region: CSSKRGSETQYF. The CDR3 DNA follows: TGCAGCTCAAAGCGGGGGTCGGAGACCCAGTACTTC.